This is a list of T cell receptor beta chains from one sample in a study of OX40 agonist ivuxolimab in advanced cancers. Some clones are missing from TCRdb's copy, which holds only in-frame ones; the method was immunoSEQ multiplex PCR. The profile shows more than 65,000 clones, 84% of them singletons. Sequenced here: CD4+ or CD8+ T cells sorted from blood, sampled in a trial of the OX40 agonist ivuxolimab. These receptor sequences come from an adult with an advanced solid tumor such as melanoma, head and neck, liver or kidney cancer. The CDR3 runs from the conserved cysteine through the conserved F or W. D genes are given only for firm matches. Size tells how often a clone was seen (once, few, many) or the class of an expanded clone, and some rows leave it out.

>TRBD2|TRBJ2-3|few|TRBV7-2
CASSYLSGGAGTDTQYF
TGTGCCAGCAGTTACCTTAGCGGGGGGGCGGGCACAGATACGCAGTATTTT
>-|TRBJ1-1|once|TRBV10-3
CATYREGGTEAFF
TGTGCCACCTACAGGGAAGGGGGCACTGAAGCTTTCTTT
>-|TRBJ2-1|-|TRBV30
CAWSPSDYAYNEQFF
TGTGCCTGGAGTCCCAGCGACTACGCCTACAATGAGCAGTTCTTC
>TRBD2|TRBJ2-7|-|TRBV5-1
CASSPGTSASYEQYF
TGCGCCAGCAGCCCCGGGACTAGCGCCTCCTACGAGCAGTACTTC
>-|TRBJ1-4|-|TRBV4-2
CASSQRGRTDEKLFF
TGTGCCAGCAGCCAGAGAGGACGCACGGATGAAAAACTGTTTTTT
>-|TRBJ2-7|once|TRBV4-1
CASSQSPLRTYHYEQYF
TGCGCCAGCAGCCAAAGTCCCCTCCGGACATACCACTACGAGCAGTACTTC
>-|TRBJ1-5|-|TRBV19
CASSTYGDSNQPQHF
TGTGCCAGTAGTACGTATGGTGATAGCAATCAGCCCCAGCATTTT
>-|TRBJ1-1|-|TRBV6-1
CASRRDLNTEAFF
TGTGCCAGCAGACGGGATTTGAACACTGAAGCTTTCTTT
>-|TRBJ1-2|-|TRBV15
CATSRVRTPTYGYTF
TGTGCCACCAGCAGAGTGCGGACACCAACCTATGGCTACACCTTC
>-|TRBJ1-1|-|TRBV19
CASTSGVGEGTEAFF
TGTGCCAGTACTTCCGGGGTAGGGGAGGGGACTGAAGCTTTCTTT
>-|TRBJ2-7|-|TRBV11-3
CASSLDHYEQYF
TGTGCCAGCAGCTTAGATCACTACGAGCAGTACTTC
>-|TRBJ2-7|-|TRBV4-1
CASSQDRGGYEQYF
TGCGCCAGCAGCCAAGATAGAGGGGGCTACGAGCAGTACTTC
>TRBD1|TRBJ1-3|-|TRBV7-2
CASRTGAGGNTIYF
TGTGCCAGCAGGACAGGGGCAGGTGGAAACACCATATATTTT
>TRBD1|TRBJ1-2|-|TRBV5-1
CASSLTGDYGYTF
TGCGCCAGCAGCTTGACAGGGGACTATGGCTACACCTTC
>-|TRBJ1-5|few|TRBV27
CASVGGQPQHF
TGTGCCAGCGTAGGGGGGCAGCCCCAGCATTTT
>-|TRBJ1-1|-|TRBV5-6
CASSSRTEAFF
TGTGCCAGCAGCTCGAGAACTGAAGCTTTCTTT
>-|TRBJ1-1|-|TRBV7-3
CASSIAGGRTEAFF
TGTGCCAGCAGCATCGCCGGGGGCCGGACTGAAGCTTTCTTT
>-|TRBJ2-3|-|TRBV5-4
CASSSAYGGPTDTQYF
TGTGCCAGCAGCTCGGCTTATGGGGGCCCAACAGATACGCAGTATTTT
>-|TRBJ1-5|-|TRBV2
CASSETATNQPQHF
TGTGCCAGCAGCGAGACAGCGACCAATCAGCCCCAGCATTTT
>-|TRBJ2-7|-|TRBV12-5
CASGSSNSYEQYF
TGTGCTAGTGGTTCCTCCAACTCCTACGAGCAGTACTTC
>-|TRBJ2-7|-|TRBV7-2
CASSPSLRHGTYEQYF
TGTGCCAGCAGCCCCTCTCTTCGCCACGGAACCTACGAGCAGTACTTC
>TRBD2|TRBJ2-1|-|TRBV30
CAWSSGEGYNEQFF
TGTGCCTGGAGTAGCGGGGAGGGCTACAATGAGCAGTTCTTC
>TRBD1|TRBJ2-7|few|TRBV7-2
CASSPGTGRLYEQYF
TGTGCCAGCAGCCCCGGGACAGGGAGGCTCTACGAGCAGTACTTC
>-|TRBJ2-6|-|TRBV5-8
CASSLAGHSGANVLTF
TGTGCCAGCAGCTTGGCGGGACACTCTGGGGCCAACGTCCTGACTTTC
>TRBD1|TRBJ1-4|-|TRBV7-9
CASSSGQGVEKLFF
TGTGCCAGCAGCTCGGGACAGGGGGTTGAAAAACTGTTTTTT
>-|TRBJ1-1|-|TRBV4-1
CASSQASGYSREAFF
TGCGCCAGCAGCCAAGCATCAGGGTACTCCCGTGAAGCTTTCTTT
>-|TRBJ2-7|few|TRBV6-5
CASSYRQNEQYF
TGTGCCAGCAGTTACCGGCAGAACGAGCAGTACTTC
>-|TRBJ1-5|-|TRBV5-4
CASSLRGYNQPQHF
TGTGCCAGCAGCTTACGAGGTTACAATCAGCCCCAGCATTTT
>-|TRBJ2-3|-|TRBV5-4
CASSFLVSFQSTDTQYF
TGTGCCAGCAGCTTCCTAGTCTCATTCCAAAGCACAGATACGCAGTATTTT
>-|TRBJ1-2|few|TRBV7-9
CASSFVSMDYTF
TGTGCCAGCAGCTTTGTTAGTATGGACTACACCTTC
>TRBD1|TRBJ2-3|-|TRBV5-6
CASSISLLQGGTDTQYF
TGTGCCAGCAGCATCTCCCTACTACAGGGGGGCACAGATACGCAGTATTTT
>TRBD1|TRBJ2-5|-|TRBV19
CASSIGQGRIETQYF
TGTGCCAGTAGTATCGGACAGGGGCGCATTGAGACCCAGTACTTC
>TRBD1|TRBJ2-7|few|TRBV19
CASSTSSTGSYEQYF
TGTGCCAGTAGTACATCCTCGACAGGGTCCTACGAGCAGTACTTC
>-|TRBJ2-6|-|TRBV27
CASSLRAPTSLSSGANVLTF
TGTGCCAGCAGTTTACGGGCTCCGACAAGCCTTAGCTCTGGGGCCAACGTCCTGACTTTC
>TRBD1|TRBJ1-2|-|TRBV6-5
CASSYQGDLNYGYTF
TGTGCCAGCAGTTACCAGGGGGACCTAAATTATGGCTACACCTTC
>TRBD1|TRBJ1-6|-|TRBV6-5
CASSYLQGTNSPLHF
TGTGCCAGCAGTTACTTACAGGGGACAAATTCACCCCTCCACTTT
>TRBD1|TRBJ1-5|few|TRBV6-5
CASRTGVDQPQHF
TGTGCCAGCAGGACAGGGGTAGATCAGCCCCAGCATTTT
>-|TRBJ1-1|-|TRBV7-5
CARSPEDRGTEAFF
TGTGCCAGAAGCCCCGAGGACAGGGGCACTGAAGCTTTCTTT
>-|TRBJ1-2|-|TRBV6-6
CASSSRGGSFPNTF
TGTGCCAGCAGCTCCAGGGGCGGTTCTTTCCCAAACACCTTC
>-|TRBJ2-6|-|TRBV7-9
CASSLSGLGGANVLTF
TGTGCCAGCAGCCTTTCAGGGTTAGGGGGGGCCAACGTCCTGACTTTC
>-|TRBJ2-6|-|TRBV9
CASSVGGANVLTF
TGTGCCAGCAGCGTAGGTGGGGCCAACGTCCTGACTTTC
>-|TRBJ1-1|few|TRBV30
CAWSPARNTEAFF
TGTGCCTGGAGTCCGGCAAGGAACACTGAAGCTTTCTTT
>-|TRBJ1-6|few|TRBV4-1
CASSQERGSSYNSPLHF
TGCGCCAGCAGCCAAGAAAGAGGGAGCTCCTATAATTCACCCCTCCACTTT
>-|TRBJ2-7|-|TRBV19
CASTGTDINYEQYF
TGTGCCAGTACCGGGACGGACATCAACTACGAGCAGTACTTC
>-|TRBJ2-5|-|TRBV6-5
CASSYGGEETQYF
TGTGCCAGCAGTTACGGGGGAGAGGAGACCCAGTACTTC
>-|TRBJ2-7|-|TRBV13
CASSPRDRTYEQYF
TGTGCCAGCAGCCCCCGAGACAGGACCTACGAGCAGTACTTC
>-|TRBJ1-5|-|TRBV5-8
CASRLMTFRGVPIQPQHF
TGTGCCAGCAGGTTGATGACGTTTCGAGGAGTCCCCATTCAGCCCCAGCATTTT
>-|TRBJ1-4|-|TRBV13
CASSLSRAGNEKLFF
TGTGCCAGCAGCTTATCCAGGGCTGGGAATGAAAAACTGTTTTTT
>TRBD2|TRBJ2-5|few|TRBV7-9
CASSLGGSGGETQYF
TGTGCCAGCAGCTTAGGAGGGAGCGGGGGGGAGACCCAGTACTTC
>TRBD2|TRBJ2-1|-|TRBV11-3
CASSLEGLAGGSEQFF
TGTGCCAGCAGCTTAGAAGGACTAGCGGGGGGGAGTGAGCAGTTCTTC
>-|TRBJ2-3|-|TRBV4-3
CASSQAAHGPTDTQYF
TGCGCCAGCAGCCAAGCAGCACATGGACCTACAGATACGCAGTATTTT
>-|TRBJ2-1|-|TRBV29-1
CSVTRTNGEQFF
TGCAGCGTTACGAGGACGAACGGCGAGCAGTTCTTC